This is a list of T cell receptor beta chains from one sample in a study of identical twins. TCRdb re-called the 5' RACE reads with MiXCR, one entry per CDR3 protein. The sample records 520,000 or so distinct CDR3 sequences, roughly a fifth being singletons. The data also belong to a second study, concerning T cells expressing NK-cell markers.

Sequencing was performed on CD4+ T cells sorted from blood. The receptors derive from a young woman in good health. Each CDR3 is given with its conserved first and last residue. The order of the fields is clone size, J gene, D gene, V gene, CDR3 protein, CDR3 DNA. D genes are given only for firm matches. For some rows the clone size is stated as once, few or many, or as a class when expanded; others skip it.

. TRBJ1-1 . TRBV7-2 CASGRRGTEAFF TGTGCCAGCGGTAGGCGGGGGACTGAAGCTTTCTTT
. TRBJ1-3 . TRBV6-1 CASSGYAGPGNTIYF TGTGCCAGCAGTGGATATGCAGGGCCAGGAAACACCATATATTTT
. TRBJ2-7 . TRBV4-3 CASSQGVTTYEQYF TGCGCCAGCAGCCAGGGGGTTACCACCTACGAGCAGTACTTC
few TRBJ2-6 TRBD1 TRBV6-5 CASSYLRQGSGANVLTF TGTGCCAGCAGTTACTTAAGACAGGGCTCTGGGGCCAACGTCCTGACTTTC
few TRBJ2-1 TRBD2 TRBV4-3 CASSQVSGRGNEQFF TGCGCCAGCAGCCAAGTTAGCGGGAGGGGCAATGAGCAGTTCTTC
. TRBJ2-7 TRBD2 TRBV20-1 CSASTSGRIYEQYF TGCAGTGCGTCGACTAGCGGGAGAATCTACGAGCAGTACTTC
many TRBJ2-1 . TRBV5-4 CASSLGVEYNEQFF TGTGCCAGCAGCTTGGGTGTGGAGTACAATGAGCAGTTCTTC
. TRBJ2-5 TRBD2 TRBV5-1 CASSLVLAGAGGETQYF TGCGCCAGCAGCTTGGTTCTAGCGGGAGCGGGAGGAGAGACCCAGTACTTC
. TRBJ1-2 . TRBV20-1 CSARSGPRYGYTF TGCAGTGCTAGATCGGGCCCGCGCTATGGCTACACCTTC
. TRBJ2-3 TRBD2 TRBV7-9 CASSFRGSGSRDTQYF TGTGCCAGCAGCTTTCGAGGTAGCGGGAGTAGAGATACGCAGTATTTT
few TRBJ1-6 . TRBV6-2/TRBV6-3 CASSYLGGNSPLHF TGTGCCAGCAGTTACCTTGGAGGAAATTCACCCCTCCACTTT
. TRBJ2-2 TRBD1 TRBV10-3 CAISPGQGNTGELFF TGTGCCATCAGTCCGGGACAGGGCAACACCGGGGAGCTGTTTTTT
few TRBJ2-7 . TRBV20-1 CSARDPSGRSYEQYF TGCAGTGCTAGAGACCCTTCAGGACGATCCTACGAGCAGTACTTC
many TRBJ2-3 TRBD1 TRBV12-3/TRBV12-4 CASRQGAGDTQYF TGTGCCAGCAGGCAGGGGGCAGGAGATACGCAGTATTTT
few TRBJ1-1 . TRBV10-3 CAISEFDTEAFF TGTGCCATCAGTGAGTTTGACACTGAAGCTTTCTTT
many TRBJ2-3 . TRBV12-3/TRBV12-4 CASSLTAHTDTQYF TGTGCCAGCAGTTTGACAGCGCACACAGATACGCAGTATTTT
few TRBJ2-3 TRBD2 TRBV12-3/TRBV12-4 CASSQGGGARTDTQYF TGTGCCAGCAGTCAAGGCGGGGGGGCCAGGACAGATACGCAGTATTTT
. TRBJ2-5 . TRBV18 CASTPGVFQETQYF TGTGCCAGCACCCCCGGGGTCTTCCAAGAGACCCAGTACTTC
. TRBJ2-3 . TRBV29-1 CSVEQGSRDTQYF TGCAGCGTTGAGCAGGGTTCGAGAGATACGCAGTATTTT
once TRBJ1-5 TRBD1 TRBV20-1 CSARVMGRTGNQPQHF TGCAGTGCTAGAGTAATGGGGCGGACAGGGAATCAGCCCCAGCATTTT
many TRBJ2-4 . TRBV12-3/TRBV12-4 CASTSWGLAKNIQYF TGTGCCAGCACCTCATGGGGGCTAGCCAAAAACATTCAGTACTTC
few TRBJ1-5 . TRBV6-1 CASSEIVNQPQHF TGTGCCAGCAGTGAAATTGTTAATCAGCCCCAGCATTTT
. TRBJ1-6 . TRBV9 CASSQTYTDSPLHF TGTGCCAGCAGCCAGACTTACACGGACTCACCCCTCCACTTT
few TRBJ1-1 . TRBV12-3/TRBV12-4 CASRKQELQAFF TGTGCCAGCAGAAAACAGGAATTGCAAGCTTTCTTT
once TRBJ1-6 TRBD1 TRBV20-1 CSASPGQGSSPLHF TGCAGTGCTTCACCGGGACAGGGTTCTTCACCCCTCCACTTT
many TRBJ2-1 TRBD2 TRBV5-5 CASSLLRGTGNEQFF TGTGCCAGCAGCTTGCTGCGGGGGACCGGAAATGAGCAGTTCTTC